This is a list of T cell receptor beta chains from one sample in a study of shared clonotypes between healthy human individuals. Using immunoSEQ multiplex PCR, the repertoire was profiled, and TCRdb retains in-frame clones only, with some absent. The sample includes hundreds of thousands of clones, 75% to 80% seen only once; the top ten take about 12%. The sequenced material came from PBMCs. The receptors derive from a middle-aged woman in good health. Some clones in this sample may be carry-over from other donors' samples. CDR3s include the opening cysteine and the closing phenylalanine or tryptophan. The order of the fields is clone size, D gene, V gene, J gene, CDR3 protein, CDR3 DNA. D genes are given only for firm matches. Size values are once, few and many counts, or a class for expanded clones, and some rows have none.

clone_size: once; d_call: -; v_call: TRBV27; j_call: TRBJ2-1; cdr3_aa: CASSPSWGYNEQFF; cdr3_nt: TGTGCCAGCAGTCCAAGTTGGGGGTACAATGAGCAGTTCTTC
clone_size: -; d_call: TRBD2; v_call: TRBV7-9; j_call: TRBJ2-1; cdr3_aa: CASSQTPGLAGVDNEQFF; cdr3_nt: TGTGCCAGCAGCCAAACTCCGGGACTAGCGGGAGTTGACAATGAGCAGTTCTTC
clone_size: -; d_call: TRBD1; v_call: TRBV2; j_call: TRBJ1-1; cdr3_aa: CASSGQGWKNTEAFF; cdr3_nt: TGTGCCAGCAGTGGACAGGGGTGGAAGAACACTGAAGCTTTCTTT
clone_size: -; d_call: -; v_call: TRBV27; j_call: TRBJ1-2; cdr3_aa: CASSPNGNYGYTF; cdr3_nt: TGTGCCAGCAGTCCCAACGGGAATTATGGCTACACCTTC
clone_size: many; d_call: TRBD1; v_call: TRBV6-9; j_call: TRBJ2-7; cdr3_aa: CANRQGDSYEQYF; cdr3_nt: TGTGCCAATCGACAGGGCGACTCCTACGAGCAGTACTTC
clone_size: -; d_call: -; v_call: TRBV7-9; j_call: TRBJ2-7; cdr3_aa: CASSLAHVGNYEQYF; cdr3_nt: TGTGCCAGCAGCTTAGCGCATGTGGGGAACTACGAGCAGTACTTC
clone_size: -; d_call: TRBD1; v_call: TRBV4-1; j_call: TRBJ1-2; cdr3_aa: CASSAPGQNYGYTF; cdr3_nt: TGCGCCAGCAGCGCCCCGGGACAGAACTATGGCTACACCTTC
clone_size: -; d_call: -; v_call: TRBV5-4; j_call: TRBJ2-4; cdr3_aa: CASSLWGYVKNIQYF; cdr3_nt: TGTGCCAGCAGCTTGTGGGGGTATGTCAAAAACATTCAGTACTTC
clone_size: -; d_call: TRBD1; v_call: TRBV27; j_call: TRBJ2-7; cdr3_aa: CASSSGGLYEQYF; cdr3_nt: TGTGCCAGCAGTTCAGGGGGCCTGTACGAGCAGTACTTC
clone_size: -; d_call: TRBD1; v_call: TRBV28; j_call: TRBJ1-2; cdr3_aa: CASSLLYWTGGVYGYTF; cdr3_nt: TGTGCCAGCAGTTTATTATATTGGACAGGGGGCGTCTATGGCTACACCTTC
clone_size: -; d_call: -; v_call: TRBV6-1; j_call: TRBJ1-2; cdr3_aa: CASSSLVNRGYTF; cdr3_nt: TGTGCCAGCAGCTCGCTAGTAAATAGGGGCTACACCTTC
clone_size: -; d_call: TRBD2; v_call: TRBV2; j_call: TRBJ2-2; cdr3_aa: CASSPPLAGAIGELFF; cdr3_nt: TGTGCCAGCAGTCCTCCGCTAGCGGGAGCTATCGGGGAGCTGTTTTTT
clone_size: -; d_call: -; v_call: TRBV5-4; j_call: TRBJ1-1; cdr3_aa: CASSLDAGVMTEAFF; cdr3_nt: TGTGCCAGCAGCCTGGATGCAGGGGTTATGACTGAAGCTTTCTTT
clone_size: few; d_call: -; v_call: TRBV4-2; j_call: TRBJ1-1; cdr3_aa: CASSQVHSNKNTEAFF; cdr3_nt: TGTGCCAGCAGCCAAGTTCACAGCAACAAGAACACTGAAGCTTTCTTT
clone_size: -; d_call: -; v_call: TRBV29-1; j_call: TRBJ2-4; cdr3_aa: CSARRGAKNIQYF; cdr3_nt: TGCAGCGCGAGGAGGGGGGCCAAAAACATTCAGTACTTC
clone_size: few; d_call: -; v_call: TRBV7-2; j_call: TRBJ2-5; cdr3_aa: CASSLAGVTETQYF; cdr3_nt: TGTGCCAGCAGCTTAGCGGGAGTGACGGAGACCCAGTACTTC
clone_size: -; d_call: TRBD1; v_call: TRBV27; j_call: TRBJ2-5; cdr3_aa: CASSLFRTGVTEETQYF; cdr3_nt: TGTGCCAGCAGTTTATTCAGGACAGGGGTAACCGAAGAGACCCAGTACTTC
clone_size: -; d_call: -; v_call: TRBV7-8; j_call: TRBJ1-2; cdr3_aa: CASSSELNNYGYTF; cdr3_nt: TGTGCCAGCAGCTCAGAACTCAATAACTATGGCTACACCTTC
clone_size: -; d_call: -; v_call: TRBV6-1; j_call: TRBJ2-3; cdr3_aa: CASRTGAPGALTQYF; cdr3_nt: TGTGCCAGCAGGACGGGGGCGCCGGGGGCACTTACGCAGTATTTT
clone_size: -; d_call: -; v_call: TRBV18; j_call: TRBJ1-3; cdr3_aa: CASSPFGDSGNTIYF; cdr3_nt: TGTGCCAGCTCACCATTCGGGGATTCGGGAAACACCATATATTTT
clone_size: -; d_call: -; v_call: TRBV6-1; j_call: TRBJ1-4; cdr3_aa: CASTQGRRNEKLFF; cdr3_nt: TGTGCCAGCACCCAGGGGCGACGTAATGAAAAACTGTTTTTT
clone_size: -; d_call: -; v_call: TRBV18; j_call: TRBJ2-2; cdr3_aa: CASSPQGKTGELFF; cdr3_nt: TGTGCCAGCTCACCACAGGGGAAAACCGGGGAGCTGTTTTTT
clone_size: once; d_call: -; v_call: TRBV5-1; j_call: TRBJ2-3; cdr3_aa: CASSLVDSTDTQYF; cdr3_nt: TGCGCCAGCAGCTTGGTGGACAGTACAGATACGCAGTATTTT
clone_size: -; d_call: -; v_call: TRBV30; j_call: TRBJ1-5; cdr3_aa: CAWSTSSLDQPQHF; cdr3_nt: TGTGCCTGGAGTACCTCTAGCCTGGATCAGCCCCAGCATTTT
clone_size: -; d_call: TRBD2; v_call: TRBV7-2; j_call: TRBJ2-7; cdr3_aa: CASRRRGAGDEQYF; cdr3_nt: TGTGCCAGCAGACGGCGGGGGGCAGGTGACGAGCAGTACTTC
clone_size: -; d_call: -; v_call: TRBV6-1; j_call: TRBJ2-1; cdr3_aa: CASSEFTGEESEQFF; cdr3_nt: TGTGCCAGCAGTGAATTTACGGGGGAGGAGAGTGAGCAGTTCTTC
clone_size: -; d_call: -; v_call: TRBV27; j_call: TRBJ2-3; cdr3_aa: CASSLQGPDTQYF; cdr3_nt: TGTGCCAGCAGTTTACAGGGGCCAGATACGCAGTATTTT
clone_size: -; d_call: TRBD1; v_call: TRBV19; j_call: TRBJ1-1; cdr3_aa: CASRVTGGTEAFF; cdr3_nt: TGTGCCAGTAGGGTGACAGGGGGCACTGAAGCTTTCTTT
clone_size: -; d_call: -; v_call: TRBV4-2; j_call: TRBJ1-4; cdr3_aa: CASSQDPGHRNEKLFF; cdr3_nt: TGTGCCAGCAGCCAGGACCCGGGACACCGGAATGAAAAACTGTTTTTT
clone_size: -; d_call: -; v_call: TRBV2; j_call: TRBJ2-7; cdr3_aa: CASKPKGLEPNEQYF; cdr3_nt: TGTGCCAGCAAGCCGAAGGGACTTGAACCTAACGAGCAGTACTTC
clone_size: -; d_call: -; v_call: TRBV19; j_call: TRBJ2-3; cdr3_aa: CASSSGPASDTQYF; cdr3_nt: TGTGCCAGTAGTTCAGGTCCGGCTTCAGATACGCAGTATTTT
clone_size: few; d_call: -; v_call: TRBV29-1; j_call: TRBJ1-5; cdr3_aa: CSVGQDNQPQHF; cdr3_nt: TGCAGCGTTGGACAGGACAATCAGCCCCAGCATTTT
clone_size: -; d_call: -; v_call: TRBV9; j_call: TRBJ2-5; cdr3_aa: CASSPQGETQYF; cdr3_nt: TGTGCCAGCAGCCCCCAAGGGGAGACCCAGTACTTC
clone_size: -; d_call: -; v_call: TRBV6-5; j_call: TRBJ1-5; cdr3_aa: CASSRLSSNQPQHF; cdr3_nt: TGTGCCAGCAGTCGACTCTCGAGCAATCAGCCCCAGCATTTT
clone_size: -; d_call: -; v_call: TRBV10-3; j_call: TRBJ2-7; cdr3_aa: CAISESMPSYEQYF; cdr3_nt: TGTGCCATCAGTGAGTCTATGCCCTCCTACGAGCAGTACTTC
clone_size: -; d_call: -; v_call: TRBV4-1; j_call: TRBJ1-4; cdr3_aa: CASSPLGEKLFF; cdr3_nt: TGCGCCAGCAGCCCCTTGGGTGAAAAACTGTTTTTT
clone_size: -; d_call: -; v_call: TRBV5-1; j_call: TRBJ2-5; cdr3_aa: CASSLGSTGYQETQYF; cdr3_nt: TGCGCCAGCAGCTTGGGCTCGACAGGTTACCAAGAGACCCAGTACTTC